These T cell receptor beta chains were read from a single sample in a study of T cells in Graves' hyperthyroidism and ophthalmopathy. MiXCR was run by TCRdb on the multiplex PCR reads, yielding one entry per CDR3 protein. The sample has approximately 500,000 distinct CDR3 sequences; about half are singletons. The sample consisted of peripheral blood or thyroid tissue (not recorded which). Every receptor here comes from a young woman with Graves' hyperthyroidism. CDR3s include the opening cysteine and the closing phenylalanine or tryptophan. D genes are given only for firm matches. A row's size may be missing; if present it is once, few, many or a size class.

>TRBV19|TRBJ1-5|many|NA
CASSTIEAYQPQHF
TGTGCCAGTAGTACGATTGAGGCCTATCAGCCCCAGCATTTT
>TRBV7-2|TRBJ2-5|many|NA
CASSLGVDGTLTQYF
TGTGCCAGCAGCTTAGGGGTTGACGGGACCCTTACCCAGTACTTC
>TRBV5-4|TRBJ1-1|NA|TRBD1
CASSTRTGRAFF
TGTGCCAGCAGCACACGGACAGGGCGGGCTTTCTTT
>TRBV7-9|TRBJ2-5|NA|NA
CASSQDLDGIQYF
TGTGCCAGCAGCCAAGATTTGGACGGGATCCAGTACTTC
>TRBV20-1|TRBJ1-2|many|NA
CSASLERTLLGHGYTF
TGCAGTGCTAGCCTGGAACGGACTCTTCTAGGACATGGCTACACCTTC
>TRBV7-9|TRBJ1-6|few|TRBD1
CASSLSGTGDNSPLHF
TGTGCCAGCAGCTTATCCGGGACAGGGGATAATTCACCCCTCCACTTT
>TRBV19|TRBJ2-7|NA|NA
CASSIPGSPYEQYF
TGTGCCAGTAGTATCCCCGGGTCCCCCTACGAGCAGTACTTC
>TRBV5-6|TRBJ2-7|many|TRBD1
CASSLDRGIDEQYF
TGTGCCAGCAGCTTGGACAGGGGAATCGACGAGCAGTACTTC
>TRBV10-3|TRBJ2-7|many|NA
CAASDGGLSYEQYF
TGTGCCGCCTCTGACGGAGGACTATCCTACGAGCAGTACTTC
>TRBV15|TRBJ1-5|NA|NA
CATSSLDPNQPQHF
TGTGCCACCAGCAGTTTGGACCCTAATCAGCCCCAGCATTTT
>TRBV10-3|TRBJ1-2|NA|NA
CAIKGQTATNYGYTF
TGTGCCATCAAGGGGCAGACCGCCACTAACTATGGCTACACCTTC
>TRBV25-1|TRBJ2-7|NA|TRBD1
CASSASPTGGRYEQYF
TGTGCCAGCAGTGCTAGTCCGACAGGGGGCCGATACGAGCAGTACTTC
>TRBV29-1|TRBJ1-3|NA|NA
CSVVRASGNTIYF
TGCAGCGTTGTCAGGGCCTCTGGAAACACCATATATTTT
>TRBV19|TRBJ2-2|once|NA
CATLSQANTGELFF
TGTGCCACCCTCTCCCAGGCGAACACCGGGGAGCTGTTTTTT
>TRBV5-5|TRBJ2-2|many|NA
CASSARSGNTGELFF
TGTGCCAGCAGTGCGAGAAGCGGGAACACCGGGGAGCTGTTTTTT
>TRBV20-1|TRBJ2-6|many|TRBD1
CSANKGAPGANVLTF
TGCAGTGCTAATAAGGGGGCGCCGGGGGCCAACGTCCTGACTTTC
>TRBV11-2|TRBJ1-2|NA|NA
CASSAVGGSYEYGYTF
TGTGCCAGCAGCGCCGTGGGGGGGTCCTATGAGTATGGCTACACCTTC
>TRBV10-3|TRBJ1-1|NA|TRBD1
CAISESGGQGNTEAFF
TGTGCCATCAGTGAGTCGGGCGGACAGGGGAACACTGAAGCTTTCTTT
>TRBV6-5|TRBJ1-2|many|NA
CASSGEGYGYGYTF
TGTGCCAGCAGTGGGGAAGGGTACGGCTATGGCTACACCTTC
>TRBV7-8|TRBJ1-3|NA|NA
CANSLTGSGNTIYF
TGTGCCAACAGCTTAACAGGCTCCGGAAACACCATATATTTT
>TRBV15|TRBJ2-6|NA|NA
CAASRDMGANVLTF
TGTGCCGCCAGCAGAGATATGGGGGCCAACGTCCTGACTTTC
>TRBV2|TRBJ1-5|NA|NA
CASSDLPGASNQPQHF
TGTGCCAGCAGTGATCTTCCGGGGGCAAGCAATCAGCCCCAGCATTTT
>TRBV19|TRBJ2-7|NA|TRBD2
CASSTLAGVSEQYF
TGTGCCAGTAGTACCCTAGCGGGAGTTTCCGAGCAGTACTTC
>TRBV15|TRBJ1-6|NA|TRBD1
CATSQDKPGDRNSPLHF
TGTGCCACCAGCCAAGACAAGCCGGGGGACAGAAATTCACCCCTCCACTTT
>TRBV27|TRBJ2-7|NA|NA
CASSSIDSPYEQYF
TGTGCCAGCAGTTCAATAGACAGTCCCTACGAGCAGTACTTC
>TRBV4-2|TRBJ2-5|many|TRBD2
CASSQDLAGVQETQYF
TGTGCCAGCAGCCAAGATCTAGCGGGAGTACAAGAGACCCAGTACTTC
>TRBV7-3|TRBJ2-5|NA|NA
CASSLKRETQYF
TGTGCCAGCAGCTTAAAGCGGGAGACCCAGTACTTC
>TRBV6-5|TRBJ2-5|NA|NA
CVSSYVVSSRGTQYF
TGTGTCAGCAGTTACGTGGTCAGCTCCCGGGGGACCCAGTACTTC
>TRBV29-1|TRBJ2-7|once|TRBD1
CSVDGQGPYEQYF
TGCAGCGTTGATGGACAGGGTCCGTACGAGCAGTACTTC
>TRBV7-2|TRBJ2-7|NA|NA
CASSLSPVLLVGEARHLMGEQYF
TGTGCCAGCAGCTTAAGTCCCGTACTGCTCGTAGGAGAAGCCCGCCACCTTATGGGGGAGCAGTACTTC
>TRBV7-2|TRBJ1-6|many|NA
CASSLEAGVYNSPLHF
TGTGCCAGCAGCTTAGAGGCAGGGGTTTATAATTCACCCCTCCACTTT
>TRBV2|TRBJ1-5|NA|NA
CASSDLPGARGQPQHF
TGTGCCAGCAGTGATCTTCCGGGGGCGCGAGGTCAGCCCCAGCATTTT
>TRBV7-2|TRBJ2-6|many|TRBD2
CASSWGGGYSGANVLTF
TGTGCCAGCAGTTGGGGGGGGGGTTACTCTGGGGCCAACGTCCTGACTTTC
>TRBV4-1|TRBJ1-1|many|NA
CASSPPRENTEAFF
TGCGCCAGCAGCCCTCCCAGGGAGAACACTGAAGCTTTCTTT
>TRBV12-3/TRBV12-4|TRBJ1-1|many|TRBD1
CASSLETGVTTEAFF
TGTGCCAGCAGTTTGGAGACAGGGGTGACCACTGAAGCTTTCTTT
>TRBV19|TRBJ1-1|NA|TRBD1
CASILSRGSRGQAFF
TGTGCCAGTATCCTCTCCAGGGGTTCGAGGGGGCAAGCTTTCTTT
>TRBV6-1|TRBJ2-7|NA|NA
CASNGGTDLREQYF
TGTGCCAGCAATGGGGGGACCGATCTCCGCGAGCAGTACTTC
>TRBV6-6|TRBJ2-2|NA|NA
CASSYSGAVVGELFF
TGTGCCAGCAGTTACTCAGGGGCGGTAGTCGGGGAGCTGTTTTTT
>TRBV4-2|TRBJ1-1|many|NA
CASSSEQGGTEAFF
TGTGCCAGCAGCTCAGAACAGGGCGGCACTGAAGCTTTCTTT
>TRBV15|TRBJ1-4|NA|NA
CATTVAGEKLFF
TGTGCCACCACGGTAGCCGGTGAAAAACTGTTTTTT
>TRBV5-8|TRBJ1-2|many|NA
CASKGGQPINYGYTF
TGTGCCAGCAAGGGGGGGCAGCCGATCAACTATGGCTACACCTTC
>TRBV20-1|TRBJ1-1|NA|NA
CSAHPSGMNTEAFF
TGCAGTGCGCATCCTAGCGGGATGAACACTGAAGCTTTCTTT
>TRBV7-2|TRBJ2-7|many|NA
CASSFSGARGYEQYF
TGTGCCAGCAGCTTTTCAGGGGCGCGCGGTTACGAGCAGTACTTC
>TRBV7-2|TRBJ1-4|many|NA
CASSLRLGQGRNEKLFF
TGTGCCAGCAGCTTACGCCTAGGGCAGGGCCGTAATGAAAAACTGTTTTTT
>TRBV2|TRBJ2-5|once|NA
CASSASDDRPLERRYQETQYF
TGTGCCAGCAGTGCTAGTGATGACAGACCTCTAGAGCGGAGATACCAAGAGACCCAGTACTTC
>TRBV7-2|TRBJ2-2|many|NA
CASSLAWNTGELFF
TGTGCCAGCAGCTTAGCCTGGAACACCGGGGAGCTGTTTTTT
>TRBV20-1|TRBJ1-4|NA|NA
CSAREVGAF
TGCAGTGCTAGAGAGGTTGGGGCTTTT
>TRBV6-5|TRBJ2-7|few|TRBD1
CASSLNRDRGSEQYF
TGTGCCAGCAGCCTTAACCGGGACAGGGGCAGCGAGCAGTACTTC
>TRBV12-3/TRBV12-4|TRBJ1-4|NA|NA
CASTFGGEKLFF
TGTGCCAGCACTTTCGGGGGCGAAAAACTGTTTTTT
>TRBV12-3/TRBV12-4|TRBJ1-1|NA|NA
CASTQGRGGYGALLTEAFF
TGTGCCAGCACTCAGGGGCGGGGTGGATATGGGGCGCTTCTAACTGAAGCTTTCTTT
>TRBV5-1|TRBJ2-7|many|TRBD2
CASSLAGTSGLEQYF
TGCGCCAGCAGCTTGGCCGGGACTAGCGGCCTCGAGCAGTACTTC
>TRBV5-8|TRBJ2-5|many|NA
CASEPSGWSGRETQYF
TGTGCCAGCGAGCCCTCCGGTTGGTCGGGCAGGGAGACCCAGTACTTC
>TRBV11-1|TRBJ1-1|many|NA
CASSLARESLNTEAFF
TGTGCCAGCAGCTTAGCGCGGGAAAGCTTGAACACTGAAGCTTTCTTT